A single sample is the source of the 29 T cell receptor beta chains below, sequenced in a study of blood T cells in healthy people across ages. Primers used in a second PCR of roughly 6 to 11 cycles were a sample-barcoded 5' primer and a J-beta primer mix. TCRdb called the 5' RACE reads again in MiXCR, with one record for every CDR3 protein. The table records around 970,000 distinct CDR3 sequences, just over 50% of them present only once. The sample consisted of blood. These receptors originate from an older woman in good health.

This chain links TRBV6-5 with TRBJ2-5; 8 positions agree with TRBD1. The length of the CDR3 is 15 residues. Germline V gene data show CDR1 as MNHEY and CDR2 as SVGAGI. V gave up 0 bases and J gave up 4 bases; unmatched junction bases: 4. The DNA for the CDR3 is TGTGCCAGCAGTTACTCCGCAGGGGGCTCAGAGACCCAGTACTTC. Its translation: CASSYSAGGSETQYF.

This chain joins TRBV20-1 and TRBJ2-7, with 8 positions matching TRBD1. J gave up 3 bases and V 8 bases, and 6 bases lay outside the gene matches. The germline CDR1 and CDR2 sequences are DFQATT and SNEGSKA (reference sequence). CDR3 length: 12 amino acids. Here the CDR3 reads CSPTGGSYEQYF. The CDR3, as DNA: TGCAGTCCAACAGGGGGGAGCTACGAGCAGTACTTC.

This sequence joins TRBV7-3 and TRBJ2-6; 10 nucleotides match TRBD2. The CDR3 has 22 residues. Losses at the gene ends were 1 base for V and 4 bases for J; bases not matched to a gene: 19. Per germline, CDR1 SGHTA and CDR2 FQGTGA. CDR3 residues: CASSLNILAGAGSLSGANVLTF. CDR3 coding DNA: TGTGCCAGCAGCTTAAATATCCTAGCGGGAGCCGGTAGTCTCTCCGGGGCCAACGTCCTGACTTTC.

The rearrangement uses TRBV18 and TRBJ2-7, with unresolved D. The J call may be faulty, since TRBJ2-5 better matches the DNA end. The CDR3 is made up of 13 amino acids. The V gene's germline CDR1 is KGHSH and CDR2 LQKENI. CDR3 DNA sequence: TGTGCCAGCTCACCACGCGACTGGGGGACCCAGTACTTC. Its translation: CASSPRDWGTQYF.

Of note for this clonotype: One end of the junction varies from germline; a read error may be responsible. The gene calls are TRBV4-1 and TRBJ1-1, with D perhaps TRBD1 (5 bases). Germline lookup yields CDR1 MGHRA and CDR2 YSYEKL. The CDR3 extends over 15 amino acids. The CDR3 DNA follows: TGCGCCAGCAGCCAAGTGGGCAGGGTGAACACGGAAGCTTTCTTT. It codes for CASSQVGRVNTEAFF.

The gene calls are TRBV15 and TRBJ2-5; D assignment may be TRBD1 or TRBD2 (5 bases each). CDR3 size: 15 residues. V was trimmed by 5 bases and J by 0 bases, leaving 13 bases between them. CDR1 is LNHNV, CDR2 YYDKDF, per germline (reference sequence). In DNA form, the CDR3 reads TGTGCCACCAGCTCCGAGGGGCAGAACCAAGAGACCCAGTACTTC. It is translated as CATSSEGQNQETQYF. The whole variable domain, filled in from reference TRBV15 and TRBJ2-5, reads DAMVIQNPRYQVTQFGKPVTLSCSQTLNHNVMYWYQQKSSQAPKLLFHYYDKDFNNEADTPDNFQSRRPNTSFCFLDIRSPGLGDTAMYLCATSSEGQNQETQYFGPGTRLLVL.

This clonotype was found a few times. The V and J genes are TRBV5-1 and TRBJ2-2; 7 bases map to TRBD2. Germline V CDR1 and CDR2: SGHRS, YFSETQ. V gave up 0 bases and J gave up 1 base; unmatched junction bases: 3. The CDR3 is 16 amino acids. The CDR3 sequence: CASSLGPSGNTGELFF. Here the CDR3 DNA reads TGCGCCAGCAGCTTGGGTCCTAGCGGGAACACCGGGGAGCTGTTTTTT.

The sample holds a few counts of this clonotype. A much larger clone sits a single nucleotide away, making a read error possible. V and J are TRBV5-1 and TRBJ2-4; no firm D call. Germline-derived CDR1 and CDR2 are SGHRS and YFSETQ. The CDR3 is 15 residues long. Trimming left V 4 bases short and J 3 bases short, with 14 bases between. CDR3 region: CASSRVASDKNIQYF. In DNA form, the CDR3 reads TGCGCCAGCAGCCGCGTGGCGTCGGACAAAAACATTCAGTACTTC.

J is TRBJ2-1 and V is TRBV14; D is possibly TRBD1 (6 bases). V was shortened by 1 base and J by 12 bases, with 10 bases between the two germline ends. The germline V gene encodes CDR1 SGHDN and CDR2 FVKESK. The CDR3 totals 12 residues. The CDR3 DNA reads TGTGCCAGCAGCCAAGTGGGGGCAGGGCAGTTCTTC. This sequence encodes CASSQVGAGQFF.

The V and J genes are TRBV2 and TRBJ1-4, with D hard to call. Germline V lookup: CDR1 SNHLY, CDR2 FYNNEI. Trimming removed 6 bases at V and 0 bases at J, with 8 bases between. The CDR3 consists of 14 residues. The CDR3 protein is CASREQSTNEKLFF. The CDR3 DNA reads as TGTGCCAGCAGAGAACAATCAACTAATGAAAAACTGTTTTTT.

This chain uses TRBV7-6 with TRBJ2-5; D might be TRBD1 (5 bases). Germline assignment: CDR1 SGHVS and CDR2 FNYEAQ. CDR3 length: 15 residues. Trimming took 5 bases from V and 7 from J, leaving 20 bases between them. The CDR3 coding sequence is TGTGCCAGCAGCCCCGAGTCTCAGGGCCAGGGGACCCAGTACTTC. It yields the protein CASSPESQGQGTQYF.

This clonotype appeared once. V and J are TRBV3-1 and TRBJ2-1; the match to TRBD2 covers 7 bases. Germline values: CDR1 LGHDT, CDR2 YNNKEL (reference sequence). V shed 10 bases and J 4 bases; nucleotides not matched to a gene: 10. This CDR3 spans 14 amino acids. In DNA, the CDR3 is TGTGCCATCCCTGGCGGGAGACGATACAATGAGCAGTTCTTC. This gives the protein CAIPGGRRYNEQFF.

V usage is TRBV6-5 and J usage is TRBJ2-1, with 7 bases fitting TRBD2. This CDR3 has 15 residues. The V gene end was trimmed by 6 bases and the J gene end by 5 bases; junction bases not matched to a gene: 10. Germline V CDR1 and CDR2: MNHEY, SVGAGI. The CDR3 DNA reads TGTGCCAGCAGACGCCGATTAGCGGGCCACAATGAGCAGTTCTTC. Protein product: CASRRRLAGHNEQFF.

This clonotype was observed a handful of times. The rearrangement joins TRBV20-1 to TRBJ1-6, with 8 bases that match TRBD1. Germline CDR1 DFQATT, CDR2 SNEGSKA (reference sequence). J was trimmed by 11 bases and V by 4 bases; bases with no gene match: 10. CDR3 size: 14 residues. The CDR3, as DNA: TGCAGTGCTAAGGAGGGACAGGCCAGAGCACCCCTCCACTTT. Protein product: CSAKEGQARAPLHF.

This rearrangement joins TRBV6-6 to TRBJ1-2; D not certain. Between the trimmed V and J ends, which lost 5 bases and 6 bases, there was a span of 7 bases. This CDR3 contains 11 residues. From germline, CDR1 is MNHNY and CDR2 SVGAGI (reference sequence). This CDR3 is CASSKNDGYTF. The CDR3 DNA is TGTGCCAGCAGTAAAAACGATGGCTACACCTTC.

This clonotype was seen a few times. The V and J genes are TRBV7-2 and TRBJ2-4; weak D call: TRBD2 (5 bases). CDR1 SGHTA and CDR2 FQGNSA come from the germline V gene. This CDR3 region has 14 residues. With 1 base removed from V and 5 bases from J, the gap between germline ends came to 9 bases. For the CDR3, the DNA is TGTGCCAGCAGCTTAGAGGCGAGGGAAAACATTCAGTACTTC. Residues: CASSLEARENIQYF.

This clonotype was recorded a few times. The CDR3 nucleotides read TGTGCCAGCAGCGACGCGGGACTGATTAGCTACGAGCAGTACTTC. Amino acid sequence: CASSDAGLISYEQYF. The chain is built from TRBV7-9 and TRBJ2-7; weak D call: TRBD2 (6 bases). V was trimmed by 5 bases and J by 3 bases, leaving 17 bases between them. The CDR3 has 15 residues. CDR1 and CDR2 (germline): SEHNR, FQNEAQ (reference sequence).

In its sample, this clonotype was seen once. This may arise from a read error, as a much more abundant clone is one base away. The chain uses TRBV10-3 and TRBJ2-7; D is unclear. CDR1 and CDR2 from the germline V gene are ENHRY and SYGVKD. This CDR3 spans 14 amino acids. Trimming shortened V by 1 base and J by 2 bases, and 9 bases separated the two germline ends. The DNA of the CDR3 is TGTGCCATCAGTGAGTTTGCTAAGGCCTACGAGCAGTACTTC. Its translation is CAISEFAKAYEQYF.

CDR3 bases: TGTGCCAGCAGCGTAGGTGGGACTAGTAACTACGAGCAGTACTTC. Its protein is CASSVGGTSNYEQYF. This chain uses TRBV9 with TRBJ2-7, with 8 bases matching TRBD2. This CDR3 comprises 15 residues. Germline V gene lookup returns CDR1 SGDLS and CDR2 YYNGEE. V was pared by 0 bases and J by 3 bases, with 5 bases of the junction left unmatched.

CDR3 sequence: CAISRAGSTDTQYF. CDR3 sequence (DNA): TGTGCCATCAGTCGGGCGGGGAGCACAGATACGCAGTATTTT. V and J are TRBV10-3 and TRBJ2-3; D is possibly TRBD2 (6 bases). Between the trimmed V and J ends, which lost 5 bases and 0 bases, there was a span of 9 bases. Germline V CDR1 and CDR2: ENHRY, SYGVKD. The CDR3 runs 14 residues.

The V call is TRBV12-3 or TRBV12-4, the J call TRBJ1-4; D is unresolved. This CDR3 comprises 17 residues. V lost 1 base to trimming and J lost 0 bases, with 12 bases between them. The CDR3 protein is CASSLGGAHATNEKLFF. DNA for the CDR3: TGTGCCAGCAGTTTAGGAGGAGCTCATGCAACTAATGAAAAACTGTTTTTT.

This clonotype was seen ten or more times. The chain links TRBV20-1 to TRBJ2-5; D is perhaps TRBD2 (6 bases). Germline CDR1 reads DFQATT; CDR2 reads SNEGSKA (reference sequence). The length of the CDR3 is 14 residues. V gave up 0 bases and J gave up 3 bases, with 11 bases separating them. CDR3 DNA sequence: TGCAGTGCTAGAGAGAGGACGGGGGAAGAGACCCAGTACTTC. Protein sequence: CSARERTGEETQYF.

This chain links TRBV29-1 with TRBJ2-2; TRBD1 matches at 8 bases. The germline V gene encodes CDR1 SQVTM and CDR2 ANQGSEA. CDR3 size: 13 residues. The trim removed 3 bases at V and 4 bases at J, leaving 1 base unmatched. This CDR3 reads CSVDTGGTGELFF. In DNA form, the CDR3 reads TGCAGCGTTGACACAGGGGGCACCGGGGAGCTGTTTTTT.

The chain links TRBV4-2 to TRBJ2-1; TRBD2 aligns across 14 bases. From germline, CDR1 is LGHNA and CDR2 YNFKEQ. J lost 8 bases, V lost 2 bases, and 8 bases had no gene match. CDR3 length: 17 amino acids. The CDR3: CASSQLTGTSGSHEQFF. CDR3 nucleotides: TGTGCCAGCAGCCAACTTACCGGGACTAGCGGGAGTCATGAGCAGTTCTTC.

This clonotype came up a few times. A much bigger clone sits one base away, suggesting this may be a read error. This rearrangement joins TRBV29-1 to TRBJ1-5; weak D call: TRBD1 (6 bases). Trimming pared 2 bases from V and 5 bases from J, leaving 10 bases between. Germline V gene sequence: CDR1 SQVTM, CDR2 ANQGSEA. This CDR3 has 13 amino acids. CDR3 amino acids: CSVERSGDQPQHF. In DNA form, the CDR3 reads TGCAGCGTTGAAAGGTCAGGGGATCAGCCCCAGCATTTT.

The chain couples TRBV29-1 to TRBJ2-5, with 10 bases aligning to TRBD2. The V gene's germline CDR1 is SQVTM and CDR2 ANQGSEA. The CDR3 runs to 12 residues. J gave up 11 bases and V 5 bases, and 8 bases lay outside the gene matches. CDR3 in DNA: TGCAGCGTTTTACTAGCGGGAATGGAGCAGTACTTC. Translating gives CSVLLAGMEQYF.

The J gene is TRBJ2-3, the V gene TRBV28; 8 bases agree with TRBD2. Germline V gives CDR1 MDHEN, CDR2 SYDVKM. With 6 bases clipped from V and 1 base from J, the junction kept 9 bases outside the gene matches. This CDR3 comprises 16 residues. CDR3 DNA sequence: TGTGCCAGCAGCCTGTCCGGGACTAGTGGCACAGATACGCAGTATTTT. Its protein product is CASSLSGTSGTDTQYF.

CDR3 sequence (DNA): TGTGCCAGCAGAGCGGTGGGACAGGGAGGTGCCTACGAGCAGTACTTC. Its translation: CASRAVGQGGAYEQYF. The chain recombines TRBV28 with TRBJ2-7; 9 bases align to TRBD1. The CDR3 runs 16 residues. The V and J ends lost 6 bases and 2 bases, in that order; junction bases with no gene match: 11. Germline lookup yields CDR1 MDHEN and CDR2 SYDVKM.

V and J are TRBV7-9 and TRBJ1-6, with D maybe TRBD1 (5 bases). Germline values: CDR1 SEHNR, CDR2 FQNEAQ (reference sequence). The CDR3 runs to 15 residues. V was pared by 4 bases and J by 7 bases, with 14 bases between. CDR3 protein: CASSSSDSPNSPLHF. The CDR3, as DNA: TGTGCCAGCAGCTCTAGCGACAGCCCAAATTCACCCCTCCACTTT.